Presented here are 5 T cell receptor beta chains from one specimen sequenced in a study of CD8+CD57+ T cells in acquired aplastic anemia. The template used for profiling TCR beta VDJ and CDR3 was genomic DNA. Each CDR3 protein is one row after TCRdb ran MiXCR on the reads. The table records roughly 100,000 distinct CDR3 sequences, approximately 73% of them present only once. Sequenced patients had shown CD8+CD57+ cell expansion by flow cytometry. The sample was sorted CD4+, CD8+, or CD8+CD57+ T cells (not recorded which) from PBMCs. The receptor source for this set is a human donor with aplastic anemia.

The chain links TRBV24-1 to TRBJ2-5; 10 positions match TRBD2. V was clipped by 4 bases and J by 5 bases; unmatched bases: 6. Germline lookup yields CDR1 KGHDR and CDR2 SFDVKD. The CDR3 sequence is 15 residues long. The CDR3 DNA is TGTGCCACCAGTGAGAATACTAGCGGGAAGGAGACCCAGTACTTC. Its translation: CATSENTSGKETQYF.

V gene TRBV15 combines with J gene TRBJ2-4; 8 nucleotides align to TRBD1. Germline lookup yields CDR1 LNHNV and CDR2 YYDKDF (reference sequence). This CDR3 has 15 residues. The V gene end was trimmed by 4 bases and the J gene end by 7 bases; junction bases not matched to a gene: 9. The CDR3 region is CATSTLGTGGNIQYF. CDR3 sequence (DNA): TGTGCCACCAGCACACTAGGGACAGGTGGGAACATTCAGTACTTC.

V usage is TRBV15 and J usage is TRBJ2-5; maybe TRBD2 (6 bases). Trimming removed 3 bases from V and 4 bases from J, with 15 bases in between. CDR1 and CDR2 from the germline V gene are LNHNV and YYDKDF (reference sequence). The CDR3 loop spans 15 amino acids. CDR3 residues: CATSRGGRDLETQYF. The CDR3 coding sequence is TGTGCCACCAGCAGGGGGGGACGGGATCTAGAGACCCAGTACTTC.

DNA for the CDR3: TGCGCCAGCAGAACGGGATCGATGAACACTGAAGCTTTCTTT. Translated, it gives CASRTGSMNTEAFF. The rearrangement joins TRBV10-2 to TRBJ1-1; D gene unclear. V lost 6 bases, J lost 0 bases, and 11 bases lay in between. The CDR3 totals 14 residues. Looked up from germline, CDR1 is WSHSY and CDR2 is SAAADI.

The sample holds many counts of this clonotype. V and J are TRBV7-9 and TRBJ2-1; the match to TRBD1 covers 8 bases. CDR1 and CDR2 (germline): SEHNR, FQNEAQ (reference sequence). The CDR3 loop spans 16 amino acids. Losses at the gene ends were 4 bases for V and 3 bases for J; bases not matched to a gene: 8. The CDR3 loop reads CASSSEQGDGYNEQFF. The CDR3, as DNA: TGTGCCAGCAGCTCAGAACAGGGGGATGGCTACAATGAGCAGTTCTTC.